The present T cell receptor beta chain was sequenced within a study of radiation and T cells in renal cell carcinoma (dated by TCRdb to about 2020). The study in broad terms: The samples were drawn from a clinical trial, where primary renal cell carcinomas were treated with 15 Gy of stereotactic body radiation therapy and then removed by nephrectomy 4 weeks afterward. Across all 50 or so samples, more than 4,000,000 unique CDR3 nucleotide sequences, encoding 2,658,974 unique CDR3 amino acid sequences, were identified. A total of 50 to 60 samples underwent TCR beta sequencing, made up of some 26 tumors and some 27 peripheral blood samples.

Broad study findings and their caveats: An increase in top tumor clonotypes in blood was observed from baseline to 2 weeks post-radiation, followed by contraction by 4 weeks, which was taken to suggest transient expansion of tumor-resident clones. With a single-armed trial design, the study had no way to address how radiation dose or scheduling affects the TCR repertoire. Blood repertoire dynamics were not followed beyond 4 weeks after treatment. No pretreatment tumor biopsies were available, so the baseline intratumoral presence of clonotypes could not be determined.

Worth noting for this clone: This receptor's antigen is unknown. The input lacks base qualities; no much larger clone sits a single base away.

The time point label, as the study defines it: blood 2 weeks post-SBRT. According to the study, the label for this sample's treatment or condition signals: 15 Gy SBRT to primary tumor, nephrectomy 4 weeks later. To follow tumor-enriched clonotypes, serial peripheral blood was collected from radiation-treated patients at baseline and at 2 weeks and 4 weeks after SBRT. Renal cell carcinoma with clear cell pathology was present in all patients. Genomic DNA for TCR sequencing was prepared using the QIAamp DNA Blood Mini Kit (Qiagen). Samples were included in the analyses only if all quality control checks were passed. TCR beta libraries were generated from genomic DNA with the immunoSEQ kit, following the manufacturer's recommendations. Library preparation used a first multiplex PCR with proprietary primers, then a second PCR adding unique barcodes, with bead cleanups after each round. Each sample batch included a kit-provided positive control reaction and a negative control reaction. The final libraries underwent checking on an Agilent 4200 TapeStation D1000 ScreenTape, volumetric pooling, and quantification by qPCR. An Illumina NextSeq500 fitted with a MidOutput 150-cycle cartridge performed the sequencing, running 156 Read1 cycles and 15 Index1 cycles with the kit's custom primers. The pooled library was loaded at around 1 pM, and about 20% PhiX control was spiked in. The original pipeline was this. Vendor-processed data were analyzed in R, and a clonotype was defined as all T cells sharing the same CDR3 nucleotide sequence. In the clone abundance analyses, frequencies in each sample were normalized to that sample's 10,000 most abundant clones. Before analysis, public T cell clones were removed, and these numbered fewer than five per sample on average. A difference in abundance of at least 32-fold between compartments was used to define tumor-enriched and baseline blood-enriched clonotypes. A beta-binomial differential abundance model was applied to find clonotypes that expanded or contracted between blood time points. The Baroni-Urbani and Buser coefficient was used to measure tumor-blood repertoire similarity, and groups were compared with two-tailed Wilcoxon tests in R. This immuneACCESS table, as held by TCRdb, lists in-frame sequences with V and J called but not all clones. Of the missing ones, under half trace to an unresolved V gene in checked studies; the others have no known cause. The D gene and trimming were derived from the DNA, and the V and J assignments and clone size from that table. A total of roughly 150,000 clones appear in this sample, roughly 86% of them only once. The ten top clones hold over 10% of the sample.

Trimming accounts for 5 bases at V and 0 bases at J, while the number of junction bases matched to no gene is 6. CDR1 and CDR2 were assigned from the germline V gene as SGHRS and YFSETQ. The CDR3 sequence holds 15 residues, the cysteine and phenylalanine included. This entry keeps only the CDR3 DNA: 45 bases, framed from base 1. Sequenced material: blood, taken from a patient whose treatment included radiotherapy and nephrectomy. Recombination joined TRBV5-1 with TRBJ2-3, and 7 junction bases match TRBD1. The clonotype comes from a woman in her forties or fifties with renal cell carcinoma. The nucleotide sequence is given as TGCGCCAGCAGTAGGGGGCATGGTAGCACAGATACGCAGTATTTT. Its amino acids are CASSRGHGSTDTQYF. Here the CDR3 is joined to the reference TRBV5-1 and TRBJ2-3 genes, and the full variable domain is: KAGVTQTPRYLIKTRGQQVTLSCSPISGHRSVSWYQQTPGQGLQFLFEYFSETQRNKGNFPGRFSGRQFSNSRSEMNVSTLELGDSALYLCASSRGHGSTDTQYFGPGTRLTVL.